The 18 T cell receptor beta chains in this list originate from one sample, sequenced in a study of T cell responses to AZD1222 COVID-19 vaccine. Assay used: immunoSEQ multiplex PCR; TCRdb lists only in-frame clones, some missing. The table lists fewer than 150,000 clones, 90% of them singletons. The specimen was peripheral blood, collected on day 0 of AZD1222 vaccination. Receptors were obtained from an adult in good health.

This chain uses TRBV18 with TRBJ2-5; D not resolved. In germline, CDR1 is KGHSH, CDR2 LQKENI. V was shortened by 6 bases and J by 0 bases, with 8 bases between the two germline ends. CDR3 length equals 13 residues. The CDR3 DNA is TGTGCCAGCTCCTCGGAGTACCAAGAGACCCAGTACTTC. The encoded protein is CASSSEYQETQYF.

This clone was seen only once. At one boundary the junction diverges from the germline segment, which might be a read error. The genes are TRBV24-1 and TRBJ1-1, with TRBD1 as a possible D gene (6 bases). Germline V gene data show CDR1 as KGHDR and CDR2 as SFDVKD. CDR3 length: 16 residues. CDR3 DNA: TGTGCCTCCAGTGCTGACAGGACGGGGATAGGCACTGAAGCTTTCTTT. This gives the protein CASSADRTGIGTEAFF.

The chain joins TRBV3-1 (or the pseudogene TRBV3-2) to TRBJ1-2; perhaps TRBD1 as D (5 bases). The CDR3 is 18 residues long. V lost 3 bases and J 4 bases, leaving 24 bases between the germline ends. Per germline, CDR1 LGHDT and CDR2 YNNKEL (reference sequence). CDR3 region: CASSQFLIWGPEGYGYTF. The DNA of the CDR3 is TGTGCCAGCAGCCAGTTTTTAATTTGGGGACCAGAGGGCTATGGCTACACCTTC.

The chain links TRBV7-2 to TRBJ2-7; D is possibly TRBD2 (6 bases). The CDR3 is made up of 15 amino acids. V lost 0 bases and J lost 1, with 10 bases in between. Germline values: CDR1 SGHTA, CDR2 FQGNSA. The CDR3 DNA reads as TGTGCCAGCAGCTTAGCGCGGGATGGATCCTACGAGCAGTACTTC. Amino acids: CASSLARDGSYEQYF.

This clone showed up many times. This chain links TRBV10-3 with TRBJ1-3; D is undetermined. CDR1 and CDR2 from the germline V gene are ENHRY and SYGVKD. V lost 11 bases to trimming and J lost 0 bases, with 11 bases between them. CDR3 size: 13 residues. This CDR3 is CAFRPSSGNTIYF. The CDR3 DNA is TGTGCCTTTAGGCCTAGCTCTGGAAACACCATATATTTT.

This clone was observed once. The CDR3 region is CASSLEGRRVPGQGPYEQYF. CDR3 bases: TGTGCCAGCAGCTTAGAGGGTCGTAGGGTTCCGGGACAGGGCCCCTACGAGCAGTACTTC. The chain recombines TRBV11-3 with TRBJ2-7; the match to TRBD1 covers 9 bases. Germline lookup yields CDR1 SGHNT and CDR2 YENEEA. CDR3 size: 20 residues. V gave up 0 bases and J gave up 2 bases; unmatched junction bases: 17.

V is TRBV19 and J is TRBJ1-5; TRBD1 might be the D (5 bases). CDR3 length: 19 amino acids. V lost 6 bases and J 0 bases, leaving 24 bases between the germline ends. The V gene's germline CDR1 is LNHDA and CDR2 SQIVND (reference sequence). CDR3 residues: CASSPRGPRSRYSNQPQHF. In DNA, the CDR3 is TGTGCCAGTAGCCCCCGGGGCCCCCGATCCCGATATAGCAATCAGCCCCAGCATTTT.

The chain is built from TRBV28 and TRBJ1-1, with 9 bases aligning to TRBD1. The CDR3 spans 15 residues. Trimming removed 1 base from V and 4 bases from J; junction bases left unmatched: 4. The germline V gene encodes CDR1 MDHEN and CDR2 SYDVKM. Here the CDR3 DNA reads TGTGCCAGCAGTTTATTGACAGGGGGGGGCACTGAAGCTTTCTTT. It is translated as CASSLLTGGGTEAFF.

This clone has more than one count but fewer than ten. The V and J genes are TRBV5-4 and TRBJ1-1; D not resolved. CDR3 length equals 15 residues. V lost 5 bases and J lost 3, with 17 bases in between. Germline assignment: CDR1 SGHNT and CDR2 YYREEE (reference sequence). The CDR3 bases are TGTGCCAGCAGGACTGGACTGAATGATGACACTGAAGCTTTCTTT. The encoded protein is CASRTGLNDDTEAFF.

The chain employs TRBV7-6 and TRBJ1-4; D gene uncertain. V gave up 0 bases and J gave up 11 bases, with 16 bases separating them. Germline assignment: CDR1 SGHVS and CDR2 FNYEAQ. The CDR3 runs 15 residues. The DNA for the CDR3 is TGTGCCAGCAGCTTAGCACCGGGTGAACGAGGGAAACTGTTTTTT. It codes for CASSLAPGERGKLFF.

The chain uses TRBV11-3 and TRBJ2-2, with 10 bases identical to TRBD2. V dropped 0 bases and J dropped 6; count of bases not matched to a gene: 10. The CDR3 contains 18 residues. CDR1 and CDR2 (germline): SGHNT, YENEEA. CDR3 residues: CASSLELWLAGVAGELFF. The CDR3 DNA reads as TGTGCCAGCAGCTTAGAGCTCTGGCTAGCGGGAGTGGCCGGGGAGCTGTTTTTT.

This clone occurred once. The chain links TRBV30 to TRBJ2-1; TRBD1 matches 9 bases. V gave up 4 bases and J gave up 7 bases; unmatched junction bases: 8. The germline CDR1 and CDR2 sequences are GTSNPN and SVGIG (reference sequence). This CDR3 region has 14 residues. The CDR3 sequence is CAWTRTGGWNEQFF. The CDR3 DNA reads TGTGCCTGGACCCGCACAGGGGGCTGGAATGAGCAGTTCTTC.

This chain links TRBV5-1 with TRBJ1-6, with 7 positions matching TRBD1. The V gene end was trimmed by 4 bases and the J gene end by 7 bases; junction bases not matched to a gene: 5. From germline, CDR1 is SGHRS and CDR2 YFSETQ. The CDR3 totals 14 residues. This chain's CDR3 is CASSMTGINSPLHF. For the CDR3, the DNA is TGCGCCAGCAGCATGACAGGGATAAATTCACCCCTCCACTTT.

This clone was observed a few times. The rearrangement uses TRBV19 and TRBJ2-3; D is perhaps TRBD2 (6 bases). CDR3 length: 14 amino acids. Germline loops: CDR1 LNHDA, CDR2 SQIVND (reference sequence). Trimming took off 5 bases at V and 2 bases at J, with 11 bases between the two ends. CDR3 sequence (DNA): TGTGCCAGTAGTCCTCGGGGGACCACAGATACGCAGTATTTT. Translating it yields CASSPRGTTDTQYF.

This clone was seen a handful of times. The genes are TRBV5-1 and TRBJ2-7; D is uncertain. Germline V gene data show CDR1 as SGHRS and CDR2 as YFSETQ. The CDR3 spans 12 residues. V lost 0 bases to trimming and J lost 8 bases, with 9 bases between them. This CDR3 is CASSLEDAKQYF. The CDR3, as DNA: TGCGCCAGCAGCTTGGAGGACGCTAAGCAGTACTTC. Complete variable domain (other parts from reference TRBV5-1 and TRBJ2-7): KAGVTQTPRYLIKTRGQQVTLSCSPISGHRSVSWYQQTPGQGLQFLFEYFSETQRNKGNFPGRFSGRQFSNSRSEMNVSTLELGDSALYLCASSLEDAKQYFGPGTRLTVT.

The chain uses TRBV12-5 and TRBJ1-5; 8 bases are a match to TRBD1. The CDR3 is 18 residues long. Losses at the gene ends were 1 base for V and 4 bases for J; bases not matched to a gene: 12. CDR1 is LGHNT and CDR2 is FRNRAP in the germline V gene. The CDR3 is CASGLGMIRDRTNQPQHF. CDR3 sequence (DNA): TGTGCTAGTGGTTTGGGAATGATAAGGGACAGGACAAATCAGCCCCAGCATTTT. Looking up the rest from reference TRBV12-5 and TRBJ1-5 gives the full variable domain: DARVTQTPRHKVTEMGQEVTMRCQPILGHNTVFWYRQTMMQGLELLAYFRNRAPLDDSGMPKDRFSAEMPDATLATLKIQPSEPRDSAVYFCASGLGMIRDRTNQPQHFGDGTRLSIL.

This chain links TRBV30 with TRBJ2-5, with D possibly being TRBD2 (6 bases). Germline V lookup: CDR1 GTSNPN, CDR2 SVGIG (reference sequence). This CDR3 comprises 12 residues. Trimming took off 0 bases at V and 14 bases at J, with 16 bases between the two ends. CDR3 nucleotides: TGTGCCTGGAGTGTCTGGGAGGCCACCACCTACTTC. Its protein product is CAWSVWEATTYF.

The chain is built from TRBV7-9 and TRBJ2-1, with 8 bases identical to TRBD1. V lost 4 bases, J lost 6 bases, and 8 bases stayed unmatched. Germline CDR1 is SEHNR and CDR2 is FQNEAQ (reference sequence). The CDR3 runs to 15 residues. CDR3 nucleotide sequence: TGTGCCAGCAGCTGGGGGACAGGAGGAGCCAATGAGCAGTTCTTC. Translation: CASSWGTGGANEQFF.